Shown below are 29 T cell receptor beta chains from a single sample sequenced in a study of blood T cell repertoires in COVID-19. Only in-frame clones appear in the TCRdb table, and some are missing; sequencing was by immunoSEQ multiplex PCR. This table has 170,000 or so clones, around four fifths appearing once. Source material: PBMCs or T cells enriched from blood (not recorded which). These receptors were obtained from a woman aged 45-65 years who had recovered from COVID-19.

The chain recombines TRBV19 with TRBJ1-2, with TRBD1 identical over 7 bases. This CDR3 has 13 residues. The ends lost 9 bases at V and 4 bases at J; junction bases unmatched: 8. CDR1 LNHDA and CDR2 SQIVND come from the germline V gene (reference sequence). The CDR3 DNA reads as TGTGCCAGCGAACCCCGGGACAGCTATGGCTACACCTTC. It is translated as CASEPRDSYGYTF.

The gene calls are TRBV18 and TRBJ2-1; 8 nucleotides line up with TRBD1. The CDR3 extends over 16 amino acids. Per the germline V gene, CDR1 is KGHSH and CDR2 is LQKENI. V shed 3 bases and J 4 bases; nucleotides not matched to a gene: 8. CDR3 bases: TGTGCCAGCTCACCCTCGACAGGGGCTCCATACAATGAGCAGTTCTTC. Its translation is CASSPSTGAPYNEQFF.

J is TRBJ1-1 and V is TRBV27; D is possibly TRBD1 (6 bases). Germline V lookup: CDR1 MNHEY, CDR2 SMNVEV (reference sequence). The CDR3 contains 14 residues. Trimming removed 8 bases from V and 2 bases from J, with 15 bases in between. The DNA of the CDR3 is TGTGCCAGCTGGCCGTTCAGGGGCAACACTGAAGCTTTCTTT. This translates into CASWPFRGNTEAFF.

The chain employs TRBV2 and TRBJ2-3, with D possibly being TRBD1 (6 bases). The CDR3 loop spans 15 amino acids. V shed 6 bases and J shed 3 bases, with 16 bases lying between them. Germline CDR1 is SNHLY and CDR2 is FYNNEI. The CDR3 reads CASSALTQGTDTQYF. Here the CDR3 DNA reads TGTGCCAGCAGCGCTCTAACCCAGGGGACAGATACGCAGTATTTT.

The chain combines TRBV27 with TRBJ1-4; 8 positions match TRBD1. This CDR3 is 14 amino acids long. The germline gives CDR1 MNHEY, CDR2 SMNVEV (reference sequence). V lost 4 bases and J lost 6; bases outside the gene matches: 4. The CDR3 is CASSSTGGYEKLFF. As DNA, the CDR3 is TGTGCCAGCAGTTCCACAGGGGGATATGAAAAACTGTTTTTT.

This clone was detected only once. This rearrangement joins TRBV27 to TRBJ2-3, with 9 bases fitting TRBD2. The CDR3 extends over 13 amino acids. Looked up from germline, CDR1 is MNHEY and CDR2 is SMNVEV (reference sequence). V gave up 5 bases and J gave up 4 bases; unmatched junction bases: 1. The CDR3 DNA sequence: TGTGCCAGCAGTGCGGGGGGGGCAGATACGCAGTATTTT. Protein sequence: CASSAGGADTQYF.

The chain employs TRBV9 and TRBJ2-7; 8 bases line up with TRBD2. The CDR3 sequence is 17 residues long. The germline V gene encodes CDR1 SGDLS and CDR2 YYNGEE. Unmatched junction bases numbered 11, after V lost 3 bases and J lost 0 bases. The CDR3 loop reads CASSASRPGGPSYEQYF. The CDR3 DNA reads as TGTGCCAGCAGCGCCTCCCGCCCGGGAGGGCCCTCCTACGAGCAGTACTTC.

The chain has TRBV7-2 and TRBJ2-3; a weak D match, TRBD2 (5 bases). The germline V gene has CDR1 SGHTA and CDR2 FQGNSA. The V and J ends lost 3 bases and 5 bases respectively, with 9 bases between them. CDR3 length: 13 amino acids. In nucleotides, the CDR3 is TGTGCCAGCAGCTTTGGGGAGCTAGATACGCAGTATTTT. Its translation: CASSFGELDTQYF.

This chain uses TRBV27 with TRBJ1-2, with D hard to call. The CDR3 length is 13 residues. Germline V gene data show CDR1 as MNHEY and CDR2 as SMNVEV (reference sequence). Trimming removed 2 bases at V and 0 bases at J, with 4 bases between. The CDR3 DNA sequence: TGTGCCAGCAGTTTAACAGCTAACTATGGCTACACCTTC. It yields the protein CASSLTANYGYTF.

J is TRBJ2-7 and V is TRBV19, with D perhaps TRBD1 (6 bases). Deletions cut 3 bases from V and 7 bases from J, with 16 bases between. Germline CDR1 reads LNHDA; CDR2 reads SQIVND (reference sequence). The CDR3 has 14 residues. Here the CDR3 reads CASSIQGLTGEQYF. The CDR3 bases are TGTGCCAGTAGTATCCAGGGGCTCACTGGAGAGCAGTACTTC.

This clone was detected a few times. This chain connects TRBV19 to TRBJ2-1; 8 bases fit TRBD2. CDR1 is LNHDA and CDR2 is SQIVND in the germline V gene (reference sequence). After removal of 3 bases from V and 15 bases from J, the junction contained 16 bases not matched to a gene. The CDR3 totals 15 residues. CDR3 in DNA: TGTGCCAGTAGTATTGTTCGTAGCGGGATACAAGGCACGTTCTTC. It codes for CASSIVRSGIQGTFF.

The chain uses TRBV7-2 and TRBJ2-2, with 10 bases aligning to TRBD2. The CDR3 has 17 residues. V gave up 1 base and J gave up 5 bases; unmatched junction bases: 7. In germline, CDR1 is SGHTA, CDR2 FQGNSA. CDR3 in DNA: TGTGCCAGCAGCTTAGTAGGGGTAGCGGGGGGAACCGGGGAGCTGTTTTTT. This sequence encodes CASSLVGVAGGTGELFF.

Comment on this clone: An end of the junction differs from the germline gene, which may be a read error. The J gene is TRBJ1-1, the V gene TRBV18, with D uncertain. CDR1 is KGHSH and CDR2 is LQKENI in the germline V gene. The CDR3 contains 13 residues. The CDR3 loop reads CASSPRLPPEAFF. CDR3 nucleotide sequence: TGTGCCAGCTCGCCACGTCTACCGCCTGAAGCTTTCTTT. Full variable domain (remainder filled in from reference TRBV18 and TRBJ1-1): NAGVMQNPRHLVRRRGQEARLRCSPMKGHSHVYWYRQLPEEGLKFMVYLQKENIIDESGMPKERFSAEFPKEGPSILRIQQVVRGDSAAYFCASSPRLPPEAFFGQGTRLTVV.

The V and J genes are TRBV28 and TRBJ2-6; 7 nucleotides agree with TRBD2. This CDR3 spans 19 amino acids. With V trimmed by 5 bases and J by 0 bases, 13 bases remained unmatched. Germline values: CDR1 MDHEN, CDR2 SYDVKM. CDR3 protein: CASSPSWSSGLSGANVLTF. The CDR3 DNA follows: TGTGCCAGCAGTCCGTCTTGGTCTAGCGGCCTCTCTGGGGCCAACGTCCTGACTTTC.

This rearrangement joins TRBV5-6 to TRBJ2-2; 10 nucleotides align to TRBD2. V lost 0 bases and J lost 3; bases outside the gene matches: 2. CDR3 length: 16 amino acids. The germline V gene encodes CDR1 SGHDT and CDR2 YYEEEE. The CDR3 bases are TGTGCCAGCAGCTTGGAACTAGCGGGATACACCGGGGAGCTGTTTTTT. It translates to CASSLELAGYTGELFF.

This chain links TRBV27 with TRBJ2-7, with 7 nucleotides matching TRBD2. Trimming at V came to 8 bases and at J to 6 bases, leaving 10 bases not matched to a gene. The CDR3 is 13 amino acids. Germline CDR1 and CDR2: MNHEY and SMNVEV (reference sequence). CDR3 sequence: CASRVSGGSEQYF. In nucleotides, the CDR3 is TGTGCCAGCCGCGTGTCGGGGGGTAGCGAGCAGTACTTC.

This clone appeared once. The rearrangement uses TRBV29-1 and TRBJ2-1, with 7 bases identical to TRBD2. CDR3 length: 14 residues. The ends lost 7 bases at V and 3 bases at J; junction bases unmatched: 9. Germline CDR1 SQVTM, CDR2 ANQGSEA. CDR3 nucleotide sequence: TGCAGCGCCGCGCGGGAGTTGAGCTACAATGAGCAGTTCTTC. It yields the protein CSAARELSYNEQFF.

This clone has only one observation. The chain combines TRBV5-1 with TRBJ1-2; unclear D gene. This CDR3 spans 13 amino acids. CDR1 is SGHRS and CDR2 is YFSETQ in the germline V gene. V lost 3 bases, J lost 6 bases, and 12 bases lay in between. The CDR3 DNA sequence: TGCGCCAGCAGCTCCTCGGGAGCGAATGGCTACACCTTC. It codes for CASSSSGANGYTF.

The V and J genes are TRBV10-1 and TRBJ2-5, with TRBD1 identical over 7 bases. This CDR3 is built from 14 residues. Trimming cost V 3 bases and J 2 bases; bases outside gene matches: 3. The germline CDR1 and CDR2 sequences are WNHNN and SYGVQD (reference sequence). The CDR3 loop reads CASSDTGAQETQYF. The CDR3 nucleotides read TGCGCCAGCAGTGATACAGGGGCACAAGAGACCCAGTACTTC.

The gene calls are TRBV5-1 and TRBJ2-5, with TRBD2 as a possible D gene (6 bases). The germline V and J ends were trimmed by 4 bases and 5 bases, with 12 bases remaining between them. The CDR3 covers 13 residues. CDR1 is SGHRS, CDR2 YFSETQ, per germline. The CDR3 protein is CASSLGGGETQYF. The CDR3 DNA sequence: TGCGCCAGCAGCCTAGGTGGGGGGGAGACCCAGTACTTC.

This clone was seen a handful of times. This chain uses TRBV27 with TRBJ1-6; 8 bases match TRBD1. The CDR3 runs 16 residues. The V gene end was trimmed by 5 bases and the J gene end by 9 bases; junction bases not matched to a gene: 12. Germline V CDR1 and CDR2: MNHEY, SMNVEV (reference sequence). The CDR3 protein is CASSPQTGALGSPLHF. Written as DNA, the CDR3 is TGTGCCAGCAGTCCGCAGACAGGGGCCTTAGGTTCACCCCTCCACTTT.

This clone was detected many times. J is TRBJ2-3 and V is TRBV5-4, with unresolved D. Per the germline V gene, CDR1 is SGHNT and CDR2 is YYREEE (reference sequence). The CDR3 sequence is 13 residues long. Between the trimmed V and J ends, which lost 0 bases and 5 bases, there was a span of 7 bases. The CDR3 sequence: CASSLDSKDTQYF. Here the CDR3 DNA reads TGTGCCAGCAGCTTGGATTCAAAAGATACGCAGTATTTT.

This chain links TRBV6-5 with TRBJ1-1; no clear D gene. Germline V gene lookup returns CDR1 MNHEY and CDR2 SVGAGI. The CDR3 has 14 residues. The V end lost 0 bases, the J end lost 4 bases, and 9 bases lay between the germline ends. CDR3 loop: CASSYSQAGTEAFF. The CDR3 nucleotides are TGTGCCAGCAGTTACTCCCAGGCGGGCACTGAAGCTTTCTTT.

The sample holds one count of this clone. The CDR3 nucleotides read TGCAGTGCTACTTCCGGGGGGCCGCAGTACTTC. It yields the protein CSATSGGPQYF. The chain carries TRBV20-1 and TRBJ2-7; tentative D call: TRBD2 (7 bases). V was cut by 4 bases and J by 9 bases, with 13 bases left in between. This CDR3 has 11 amino acids. Germline V lookup: CDR1 DFQATT, CDR2 SNEGSKA (reference sequence).

This clone has a handful of counts. The V gene is TRBV24-1, the J gene TRBJ2-2, with TRBD2 as a possible D gene (6 bases). The CDR3 spans 16 residues. V was trimmed by 1 base and J by 2 bases, leaving 10 bases between them. Germline lookup yields CDR1 KGHDR and CDR2 SFDVKD. The CDR3, as DNA: TGTGCCACCAGTGATTTATACGGGGGAAACACCGGGGAGCTGTTTTTT. Translation gives CATSDLYGGNTGELFF.

This chain uses TRBV10-2 with TRBJ2-3; 7 bases are shared with TRBD1. CDR3 length: 15 residues. J was trimmed by 5 bases and V by 3 bases; bases with no gene match: 8. Germline assignment: CDR1 WSHSY and CDR2 SAAADI. Here the CDR3 reads CASSDGWQGEDTQYF. CDR3 nucleotide sequence: TGCGCCAGCAGTGATGGTTGGCAGGGGGAAGATACGCAGTATTTT.

This clone was picked up one time. The chain carries TRBV2 and TRBJ1-2; 8 nucleotides match TRBD1. Germline assignment: CDR1 SNHLY and CDR2 FYNNEI. CDR3 length: 15 amino acids. The V gene end was trimmed by 7 bases and the J gene end by 2 bases; junction bases not matched to a gene: 9. The CDR3 nucleotides are TGTGCCAGCACTAAAATGGGACAGGCGAACTATGGCTACACCTTC. This gives the protein CASTKMGQANYGYTF.

The rearrangement links TRBV2 to TRBJ1-5, with D unclear. The V end lost 5 bases, the J end lost 6 bases, and 11 bases lay between the germline ends. CDR1 is SNHLY and CDR2 is FYNNEI in the germline V gene. CDR3 length: 13 residues. This chain's CDR3 is CASSMQVGQPQHF. CDR3 coding DNA: TGTGCCAGCAGTATGCAGGTCGGTCAGCCCCAGCATTTT.

The genes are TRBV29-1 and TRBJ1-2, with 11 positions matching TRBD1. Per germline, CDR1 SQVTM and CDR2 ANQGSEA. J was trimmed by 6 bases and V by 0 bases; bases with no gene match: 3. This CDR3 is built from 14 residues. The CDR3 DNA reads as TGCAGCGTTGAAGACCCGGGACAGGGGGATGGCTACACCTTC. This encodes CSVEDPGQGDGYTF.